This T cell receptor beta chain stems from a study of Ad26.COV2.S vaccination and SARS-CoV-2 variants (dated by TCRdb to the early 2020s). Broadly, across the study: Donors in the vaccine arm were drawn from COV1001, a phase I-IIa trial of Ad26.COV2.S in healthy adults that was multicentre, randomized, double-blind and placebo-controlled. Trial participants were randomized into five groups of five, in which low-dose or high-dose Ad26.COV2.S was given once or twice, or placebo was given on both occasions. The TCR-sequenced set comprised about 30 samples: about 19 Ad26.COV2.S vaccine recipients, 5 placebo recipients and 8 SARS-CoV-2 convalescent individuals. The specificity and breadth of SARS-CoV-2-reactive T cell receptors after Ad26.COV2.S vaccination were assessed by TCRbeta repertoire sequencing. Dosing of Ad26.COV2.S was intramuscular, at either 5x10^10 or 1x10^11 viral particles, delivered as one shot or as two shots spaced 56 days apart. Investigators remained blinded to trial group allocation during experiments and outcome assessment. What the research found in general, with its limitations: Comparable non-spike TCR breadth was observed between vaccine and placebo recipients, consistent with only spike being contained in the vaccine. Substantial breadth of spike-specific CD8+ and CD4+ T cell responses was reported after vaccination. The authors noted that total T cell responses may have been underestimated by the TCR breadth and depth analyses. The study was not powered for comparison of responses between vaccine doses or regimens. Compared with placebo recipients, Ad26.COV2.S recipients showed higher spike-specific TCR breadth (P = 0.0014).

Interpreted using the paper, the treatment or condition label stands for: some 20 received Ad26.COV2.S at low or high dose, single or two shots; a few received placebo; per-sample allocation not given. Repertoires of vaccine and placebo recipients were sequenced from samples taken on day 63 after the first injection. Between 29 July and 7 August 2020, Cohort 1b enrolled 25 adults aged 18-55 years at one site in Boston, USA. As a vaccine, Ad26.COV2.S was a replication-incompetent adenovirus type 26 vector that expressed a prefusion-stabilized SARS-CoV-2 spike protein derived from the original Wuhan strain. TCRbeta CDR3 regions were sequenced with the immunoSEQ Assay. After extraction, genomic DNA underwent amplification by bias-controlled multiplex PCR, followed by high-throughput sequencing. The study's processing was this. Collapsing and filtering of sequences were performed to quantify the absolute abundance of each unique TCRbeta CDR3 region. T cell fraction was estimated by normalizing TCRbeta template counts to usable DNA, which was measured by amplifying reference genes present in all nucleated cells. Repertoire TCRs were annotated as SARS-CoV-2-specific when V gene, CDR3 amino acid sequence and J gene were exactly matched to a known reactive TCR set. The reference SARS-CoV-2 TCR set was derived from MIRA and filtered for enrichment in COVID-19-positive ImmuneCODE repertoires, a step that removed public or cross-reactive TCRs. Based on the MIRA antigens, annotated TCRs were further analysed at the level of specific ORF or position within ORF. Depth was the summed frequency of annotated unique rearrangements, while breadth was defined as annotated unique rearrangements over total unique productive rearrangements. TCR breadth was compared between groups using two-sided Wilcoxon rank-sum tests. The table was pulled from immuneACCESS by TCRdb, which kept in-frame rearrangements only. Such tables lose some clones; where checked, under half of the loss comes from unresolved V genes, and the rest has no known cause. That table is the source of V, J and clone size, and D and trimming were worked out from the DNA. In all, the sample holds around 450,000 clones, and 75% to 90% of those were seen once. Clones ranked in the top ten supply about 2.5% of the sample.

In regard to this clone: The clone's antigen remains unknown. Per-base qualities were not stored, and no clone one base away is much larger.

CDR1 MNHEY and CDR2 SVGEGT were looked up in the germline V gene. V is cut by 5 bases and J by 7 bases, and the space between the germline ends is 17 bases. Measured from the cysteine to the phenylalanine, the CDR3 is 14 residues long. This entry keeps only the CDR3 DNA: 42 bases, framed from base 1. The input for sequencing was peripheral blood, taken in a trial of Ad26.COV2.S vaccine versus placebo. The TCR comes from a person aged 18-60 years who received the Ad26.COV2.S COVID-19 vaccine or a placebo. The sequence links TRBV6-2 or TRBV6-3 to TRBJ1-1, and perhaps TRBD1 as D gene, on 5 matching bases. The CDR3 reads CASSGVLRGLEAFF. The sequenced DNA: TGTGCCAGCAGTGGGGTTTTAAGGGGACTTGAAGCTTTCTTT.